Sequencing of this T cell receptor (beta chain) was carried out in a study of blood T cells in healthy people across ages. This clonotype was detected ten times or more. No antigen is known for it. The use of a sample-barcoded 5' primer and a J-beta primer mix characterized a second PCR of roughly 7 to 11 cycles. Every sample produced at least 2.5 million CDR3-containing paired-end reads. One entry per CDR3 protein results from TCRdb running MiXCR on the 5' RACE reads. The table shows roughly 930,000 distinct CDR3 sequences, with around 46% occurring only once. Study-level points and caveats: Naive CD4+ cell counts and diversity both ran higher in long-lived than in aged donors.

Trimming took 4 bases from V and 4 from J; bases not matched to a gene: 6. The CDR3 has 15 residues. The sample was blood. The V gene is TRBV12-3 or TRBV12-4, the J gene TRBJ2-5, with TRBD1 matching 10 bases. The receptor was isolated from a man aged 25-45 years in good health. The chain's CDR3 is CASSSRQGAGETQYF. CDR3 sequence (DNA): TGTGCCAGCAGTTCCCGACAGGGGGCTGGAGAGACCCAGTACTTC.